The 2 T cell receptor beta chains below come from one sample, sequenced in a study of Ad26.COV2.S vaccination and SARS-CoV-2 variants. Repertoires were generated with immunoSEQ multiplex PCR, while TCRdb's copy carries only in-frame clones and drops some. The repertoire includes 300,000 to 400,000 clones, under 95% of them detected once, and about 3.9% sits in the top ten. The sequencing used peripheral blood, collected after recovery from COVID-19. These receptors all come from a human donor who had recovered from COVID-19.

V gene TRBV3-1 (or the pseudogene TRBV3-2) combines with J gene TRBJ1-1; 7 bases map to TRBD1. This CDR3 spans 15 amino acids. Germline CDR1 and CDR2: LGHDT and YNNKEL (reference sequence). J lost 1 base, V lost 6 bases, and 8 bases had no gene match. The CDR3, as DNA: TGTGCCAGCAGTCTAGGGGGCGGGGGGAACACTGAAGCTTTCTTT. It translates to CASSLGGGGNTEAFF.

The chain joins TRBV13 to TRBJ2-7; possibly TRBD1 or TRBD2 for D (6 bases each). V was clipped by 5 bases and J by 5 bases, with 19 bases between them. This CDR3 contains 15 residues. CDR1 and CDR2 (germline): PRHDT, FYEKMQ (reference sequence). The CDR3 nucleotides are TGTGCCAGCAGCGCCGGGGGCAGGGGACCCCACGAGCAGTACTTC. This codes for CASSAGGRGPHEQYF.